The rows below give T cell receptor beta chains drawn from one sample of a study of blood T cell repertoires in COVID-19. Using immunoSEQ multiplex PCR, the repertoire was profiled, and TCRdb retains in-frame clones only, with some absent. The sample contains 100,000 to 110,000 clones, about 91% of which appear only once. What was sequenced was peripheral blood. These receptors all stem from a human donor in a cohort sampled during active COVID-19. Each CDR3 is given without its conserved first and last residue. The order of the fields is V gene, D gene, CDR3 protein. D genes are given only for firm matches.

TRBV30 | NA | AWSDPFGGNYGYT
TRBV5-5 | NA | ASSLGQFGQPQH
TRBV15 | TRBD2 | ATSRGPGTSGRGHEQY
TRBV27 | NA | ASSAGGLPLHTQY
TRBV11-2 | TRBD1 | ASSSGQGNEQY
TRBV14 | NA | ASSQGTVYGYT
TRBV2 | NA | ASSESGVSYNEQF
TRBV30 | NA | AWSVSGFDTQY
TRBV7-9 | NA | ASRPGPDTQY
TRBV18 | NA | ASSVGHSGANVLT
TRBV4-1 | NA | ASSQDLSPDTVSSGTQY
TRBV5-1 | TRBD1 | ASSLKGDRGGEKLF
TRBV10-3 | TRBD1 | AISDRGADTEAF
TRBV28 | NA | ASLIPGYEQY
TRBV10-1 | NA | ASSENLELRNTGELF
TRBV28 | NA | ASSFAGQPSVEQY
TRBV14 | TRBD2 | ASSRKPGLGTDTQY
TRBV5-6 | TRBD2 | ASSIAGVEEQY
TRBV4-1 | TRBD1 | ASSHPGQHSYEQY
TRBV11-3 | NA | ASSPSRDSGPVWQY
TRBV28 | NA | ASSQSSGLAKNIQY
TRBV6-5 | NA | ASRFRQNQPQH
TRBV18 | NA | ASSPPMDGGLNTEAF
TRBV28 | TRBD2 | ASSFGLAGLTYEQY
TRBV6-5 | NA | ASRGQIQETQY
TRBV6-4 | TRBD1 | ASSDSPRRGPSYGYT
TRBV30 | TRBD1 | AWAIKTGPGSEAF
TRBV12-5 | NA | ASGLVLDGVVGPREQF
TRBV25-1 | NA | ASSEYMGQREQY
TRBV24-1 | NA | ATSDPSLLADEQF
TRBV5-5 | NA | ASSLAPATVYQETQY
TRBV6-2/TRBV6-3 | NA | ASSYSFASGPDQNTGELF
TRBV6-5 | TRBD1 | ATTTATGVVGEAF
TRBV7-2 | NA | ASSLGGGKLF
TRBV11-2 | TRBD2 | ASSPSLLAGEYNEQF
TRBV30 | TRBD1 | AWSLAGGSGNTIY
TRBV5-5 | NA | ASSFSDSVPSYEQY
TRBV19 | TRBD1 | ASSKGQGAGEQY
TRBV11-2 | TRBD2 | ASSSLAGGEQY
TRBV3-1/TRBV3-2 | TRBD1 | ASLQRGQGEKLF